The 26 T cell receptor beta chains reported below all come from one sample, sequenced in a study of CD8 T cells in ankylosing spondylitis (dated by TCRdb to about 2017). Library generation was performed with 5' RACE. The sequencer listed for this sample is Illumina HiSeq 2500. TCRdb reprocessed the public reads (quality trimming at Q25 with fastp, clone calling with MiXCR) and kept in-frame beta chains. Identical CDR3 proteins give one entry, which carries the most common genes and DNA. This sample is represented by about 190,000 distinct CDR3 sequences; 13% of them were singletons. Approximately 11% of the sample lies in the top ten. Material for sequencing was blood, either unsorted or a sorted T cell fraction (not recorded which). The source of these receptors is a female donor with ankylosing spondylitis or in good health (not recorded which).

This clonotype was found many times. J is TRBJ1-1 and V is TRBV10-3; weak D call: TRBD1 (5 bases). Germline lookup yields CDR1 ENHRY and CDR2 SYGVKD. V lost 5 bases and J lost 4, with 11 bases in between. The CDR3 is 13 residues long. DNA of the CDR3: TGTGCCATCAGTCGGCCTGGGGGCACTGAAGCTTTCTTT. Amino acids: CAISRPGGTEAFF.

This clonotype was observed a handful of times. This chain links TRBV6-5 with TRBJ1-6; D possibly corresponds to TRBD1 (5 bases). CDR3 length: 14 residues. Germline V gene data show CDR1 as MNHEY and CDR2 as SVGAGI. The V end lost 7 bases, the J end lost 5 bases, and 12 bases lay between the germline ends. DNA for the CDR3: TGTGCCAGCACTTCCGGCAGGGATAATTCACCCCTCCACTTT. It yields the protein CASTSGRDNSPLHF.

The chain recombines TRBV9 with TRBJ2-1; D uncertain. This CDR3 is built from 16 residues. Trimming pared 0 bases from V and 3 bases from J, leaving 13 bases between. Per the germline V gene, CDR1 is SGDLS and CDR2 is YYNGEE. The CDR3 is CASSVAGILGYNEQFF. In nucleotides, the CDR3 is TGTGCCAGCAGCGTAGCTGGGATCCTGGGCTACAATGAGCAGTTCTTC.

This chain connects TRBV7-9 to TRBJ1-1; D uncertain. Between the trimmed V and J ends, which lost 0 bases and 4 bases, there was a span of 12 bases. The V gene's germline CDR1 is SEHNR and CDR2 FQNEAQ (reference sequence). The length of the CDR3 is 15 residues. The CDR3 loop is CASSLAPGKSTEAFF. The CDR3 nucleotides are TGTGCCAGCAGCTTAGCCCCAGGAAAAAGCACTGAAGCTTTCTTT.

As for this clonotype: A far larger clone is one base from this, pointing to a likely read error. This chain joins TRBV28 and TRBJ2-3; D is unresolved. CDR1 is MDHEN, CDR2 SYDVKM, per germline. This CDR3 contains 13 residues. CDR3 loop: CVSSLVSTDTQYF. Written as DNA, the CDR3 is TGTGTCAGCAGTTTAGTTTCCACAGATACGCAGTATTTT.

The chain carries TRBV5-1 and TRBJ2-3, with 13 bases identical to TRBD2. The CDR3 length is 16 residues. From germline, CDR1 is SGHRS and CDR2 YFSETQ. V gave up 5 bases and J gave up 2 bases; unmatched junction bases: 5. The chain's CDR3 is CASRWTSGGFTDTQYF. CDR3 in DNA: TGCGCCAGCAGGTGGACTAGCGGGGGATTCACAGATACGCAGTATTTT.

This clonotype occurred many times. V gene TRBV9 combines with J gene TRBJ1-3, with TRBD1 identical over 7 bases. Unmatched junction bases numbered 2, after V lost 3 bases and J lost 2 bases. The length of the CDR3 is 14 residues. Germline CDR1 and CDR2: SGDLS and YYNGEE. CDR3 region: CASSAGTAGNTIYF. CDR3 DNA: TGTGCCAGCAGCGCGGGGACAGCTGGAAACACCATATATTTT.

This chain connects TRBV10-3 to TRBJ2-3; 7 nucleotides align to TRBD1. V shed 2 bases and J 3 bases; nucleotides not matched to a gene: 2. This CDR3 is built from 14 residues. Germline CDR1 is ENHRY and CDR2 is SYGVKD. The CDR3, as DNA: TGTGCCATCAGTGAGGGGACAGCTACAGATACGCAGTATTTT. It is translated as CAISEGTATDTQYF.

This clonotype showed up many times. The V and J genes are TRBV12-3 or TRBV12-4 and TRBJ1-2, with D tentatively TRBD1 (6 bases). CDR3 length: 13 residues. The ends were cut back, 1 base at V and 7 bases at J, with 10 bases in the middle. The CDR3 nucleotides are TGTGCCAGCAGTTTAGGTAACAGGGCTGGCTACACCTTC. Translating gives CASSLGNRAGYTF.

This clonotype has a handful of counts. The rearrangement joins TRBV7-6 to TRBJ2-1, with TRBD2 matching 7 bases. Germline lookup yields CDR1 SGHVS and CDR2 FNYEAQ. This CDR3 region has 15 residues. Trimming cost V 7 bases and J 7 bases; bases outside gene matches: 13. The CDR3 is CASIKLAGVGNEQFF. Here the CDR3 DNA reads TGTGCCAGCATTAAACTCGCGGGAGTGGGGAATGAGCAGTTCTTC.

The chain employs TRBV28 and TRBJ2-7; D perhaps matches TRBD1 (6 bases). V lost 2 bases, J lost 1 base, and 9 bases lay in between. Germline CDR1 and CDR2: MDHEN and SYDVKM. The CDR3 totals 14 residues. The CDR3 reads CASSLTGLSYEQYF. The CDR3 coding sequence is TGTGCCAGCAGTTTAACAGGGCTTTCCTACGAGCAGTACTTC. Full variable domain (rest looked up from reference TRBV28 and TRBJ2-7): DVKVTQSSRYLVKRTGEKVFLECVQDMDHENMFWYRQDPGLGLRLIYFSYDVKMKEKGDIPEGYSVSREKKERFSLILESASTNQTSMYLCASSLTGLSYEQYFGPGTRLTVT.

This clonotype was seen ten or more times. The chain joins TRBV14 to TRBJ2-5, with a possible D match to TRBD2 (5 bases). Germline lookup yields CDR1 SGHDN and CDR2 FVKESK. This CDR3 comprises 15 residues. V lost 3 bases to trimming and J lost 4 bases, with 15 bases between them. The CDR3 DNA follows: TGTGCCAGCAGCCATTACAGAGCGGCCTCAGAGACCCAGTACTTC. The encoded protein is CASSHYRAASETQYF.

This clonotype was detected ten times or more. The CDR3 spells CSAPALLGTGLNEQFF. CDR3 DNA: TGCAGTGCCCCCGCTCTCCTGGGGACTGGCCTCAATGAGCAGTTCTTC. The chain combines TRBV20-1 with TRBJ2-1; weak D call: TRBD2 (6 bases). Trimming stripped 6 bases from V and 6 bases from J, with 24 bases between. This CDR3 has 16 residues. Germline loops: CDR1 DFQATT, CDR2 SNEGSKA (reference sequence).

V is TRBV18 and J is TRBJ2-2; maybe TRBD1 (6 bases). The CDR3 loop spans 15 amino acids. Per the germline V gene, CDR1 is KGHSH and CDR2 is LQKENI. Deletions cut 4 bases from V and 3 bases from J, with 12 bases between. Here the CDR3 reads CASSHAQGYTGELFF. CDR3 coding DNA: TGTGCCAGCTCACACGCACAGGGTTACACCGGGGAGCTGTTTTTT.

V gene TRBV5-1 combines with J gene TRBJ2-3; D call uncertain. The V gene's germline CDR1 is SGHRS and CDR2 YFSETQ. The CDR3 has 15 residues. The ends were cut back, 2 bases at V and 2 bases at J, with 12 bases in the middle. The CDR3 is CASSFGAYTTDTQYF. CDR3 nucleotide sequence: TGCGCCAGCAGCTTTGGAGCGTACACCACAGATACGCAGTATTTT. The whole variable domain, filled in from reference TRBV5-1 and TRBJ2-3, reads KAGVTQTPRYLIKTRGQQVTLSCSPISGHRSVSWYQQTPGQGLQFLFEYFSETQRNKGNFPGRFSGRQFSNSRSEMNVSTLELGDSALYLCASSFGAYTTDTQYFGPGTRLTVL.

Written as DNA, the CDR3 is TGTGCCAGTAATCGGCGGGTAACCTACAATGAGCAGTTCTTC. It codes for CASNRRVTYNEQFF. V usage is TRBV19 and J usage is TRBJ2-1; possible D gene TRBD2, 5 bases. V gave up 7 bases and J gave up 2 bases, with 12 bases separating them. This CDR3 has 14 amino acids. Germline CDR1 reads LNHDA; CDR2 reads SQIVND (reference sequence).

At least ten counts were recorded for this clonotype. V gene TRBV30 combines with J gene TRBJ1-1; a possible D gene is TRBD1 (6 bases). The V gene lost 5 bases and the J gene lost 0 bases, with 13 bases spanning the gap. Germline CDR1 GTSNPN, CDR2 SVGIG (reference sequence). The CDR3 is 14 residues long. CDR3 sequence reads: CAWSRGGLNTEAFF. The CDR3 DNA reads TGTGCCTGGTCTCGAGGGGGGTTGAACACTGAAGCTTTCTTT.

The sample holds many counts of this clonotype. At one end the junction does not follow the germline gene, possibly because of a read error. V gene TRBV7-7 combines with J gene TRBJ2-1, with D possibly being TRBD1 or TRBD2 (6 bases each). The CDR3 is 15 residues long. The germline CDR1 and CDR2 sequences are SSHAT and FNYEAQ (reference sequence). CDR3 sequence: CASSLAATGYNEQFF. The CDR3 bases are TGTGCTAGCAGCTTAGCGGCGACAGGTTACAATGAGCAGTTCTTC.

This clonotype was picked up many times. The chain carries TRBV11-3 and TRBJ1-1, with D unresolved. The CDR3 runs to 15 residues. Trimming took 4 bases from V and 5 from J, leaving 17 bases between them. CDR1 is SGHNT, CDR2 YENEEA, per germline. CDR3 loop: CASSSLTTARTEAFF. DNA of the CDR3: TGTGCCAGCAGCTCTCTGACGACGGCGAGGACTGAAGCTTTCTTT.

This clonotype was found a few times. The rearrangement joins TRBV20-1 to TRBJ1-2, with D perhaps TRBD1 (6 bases). This CDR3 contains 12 residues. V shed 3 bases and J shed 8 bases, with 13 bases lying between them. Germline V gives CDR1 DFQATT, CDR2 SNEGSKA (reference sequence). The chain's CDR3 is CSASAQGGGYTF. In DNA, the CDR3 is TGCAGTGCTAGTGCACAGGGTGGGGGCTACACCTTC.

This clonotype was observed at least ten times. The rearrangement uses TRBV5-6 and TRBJ1-1; D possibly corresponds to TRBD1 (6 bases). The CDR3 is 12 residues long. Germline V gene lookup returns CDR1 SGHDT and CDR2 YYEEEE. Between the trimmed V and J ends, which lost 2 bases and 11 bases, there was a span of 13 bases. The CDR3 protein is CASSFQQGGAFF. The CDR3 DNA follows: TGTGCCAGCAGCTTCCAACAGGGTGGCGCTTTCTTT.

Comments on this clonotype: This may be a read error: a much more frequent sequence differs by one nucleotide. Because the CDR3 is missing its conserved closing phenylalanine or tryptophan, this is likely a read error. The J gene is TRBJ2-7, the V gene TRBV12-3 or TRBV12-4, with D perhaps matching TRBD2 (5 bases). Trimming pared 3 bases from V and 5 bases from J, leaving 17 bases between. This CDR3 spans 15 amino acids. CDR3 sequence: CASSLAPASSDEQYI. For the CDR3, the DNA is TGTGCCAGCAGTTTGGCCCCGGCTAGTAGCGACGAGCAGTACATC.

This clonotype has ten or more counts. The rearrangement joins TRBV20-1 to TRBJ2-2; weak D call: TRBD2 (5 bases). Trimming removed 0 bases at V and 7 bases at J, with 18 bases between. Germline-derived CDR1 and CDR2 are DFQATT and SNEGSKA (reference sequence). This CDR3 has 16 amino acids. Here the CDR3 reads CSAREVGRGAVGELFF. The CDR3 coding sequence is TGCAGTGCTAGAGAGGTGGGCCGAGGAGCGGTCGGGGAGCTGTTTTTT.

This clonotype was observed many times. The chain uses TRBV4-1 and TRBJ2-1, with 8 bases matching TRBD2. The CDR3 sequence is 17 residues long. CDR1 is MGHRA, CDR2 YSYEKL, per germline. V lost 4 bases, J lost 2 bases, and 10 bases stayed unmatched. Here the CDR3 reads CASSRSGTPYPYNEQFF. The CDR3 nucleotides read TGCGCCAGCAGCCGTAGCGGGACACCTTACCCCTACAATGAGCAGTTCTTC.

This clonotype was counted at least ten times. The rearrangement uses TRBV4-3 and TRBJ1-4; D not resolved. Germline-derived CDR1 and CDR2 are LGHNA and YSLEER. This CDR3 spans 13 amino acids. V was cut by 1 base and J by 11 bases, with 11 bases left in between. This CDR3 reads CASSQASGRKLFF. CDR3 sequence (DNA): TGCGCCAGCAGCCAAGCAAGTGGCCGTAAACTGTTTTTT.

This clonotype was recorded at least ten times. The rearrangement uses TRBV5-1 and TRBJ1-1; D possibly corresponds to TRBD1 (5 bases). Trimming took 5 bases from V and 0 from J, leaving 14 bases between them. Germline V gives CDR1 SGHRS, CDR2 YFSETQ. CDR3 length: 15 amino acids. CDR3 region: CASRLGGFMNTEAFF. CDR3 bases: TGCGCCAGCAGACTGGGGGGTTTCATGAACACTGAAGCTTTCTTT.